The sequence of this T cell receptor (beta chain) was determined in a study of cytomegalovirus exposure and HLA in healthy donors. PCR amplification relied on 60 Vbeta primers (plus 13 Jbeta primers). Generated by immunoSEQ multiplex PCR, the TCRdb table keeps only in-frame clones and is missing some. The profile shows approximately 160,000 clones, more than 70% of them singletons. The receptor was derived from a boy between 2 and 15 years old in good health and CMV-seronegative. The sequencing sample was made of PBMCs.

Written as DNA, the CDR3 is TGTGCCAGCAGCTTAGAAAGGGGGGGCGCCCGGGAGACCCAGTACTTC. This codes for CASSLERGGARETQYF. This chain uses TRBV7-9 with TRBJ2-5; D is perhaps TRBD2 (7 bases). V was cut by 1 base and J by 5 bases, with 17 bases left in between. The CDR3 contains 16 residues. Germline V gene data show CDR1 as SEHNR and CDR2 as FQNEAQ (reference sequence).